These T cell receptor beta chains were read from a single sample in a study of blood T cells in healthy people across ages. TCRdb passed the 5' RACE reads through MiXCR, listing each CDR3 protein once. Of 780,000 or so distinct CDR3 sequences listed, just under 25% are singletons. This sample also belongs to another study, concerning T cells of mothers and their children.

The sequenced sample consisted of blood. The receptors derive from a boy aged 5-17 years in good health. Each CDR3 is given with its conserved first and last residue. A D gene is named only where the DNA matches it firmly. Some rows have no size entry. The others give once, few or many, or a class for an expanded clone.

J	size	D	V	CDR3	DNA
TRBJ2-5	-	-	TRBV4-3	CASSQDIGNQETQYF	TGCGCCAGCAGCCAAGACATCGGGAACCAAGAGACCCAGTACTTC
TRBJ2-1	-	-	TRBV19	CASSRHVAELYNEQFF	TGTGCCAGTAGTAGACACGTAGCGGAACTCTACAATGAGCAGTTCTTC
TRBJ2-7	-	TRBD1	TRBV20-1	CSAGSQGADEQYF	TGCAGTGCTGGATCACAGGGGGCGGACGAGCAGTACTTC
TRBJ1-2	few	-	TRBV4-3	CASSQELPPAANYGYTF	TGCGCCAGCAGCCAAGAACTCCCCCCGGCAGCCAACTATGGCTACACCTTC
TRBJ1-3	few	-	TRBV18	CASSPPGVNTIYF	TGTGCCAGCTCACCACCCGGGGTAAACACCATATATTTT
TRBJ2-1	-	-	TRBV4-3	CASSQLGYHEQFF	TGCGCCAGCAGCCAGCTGGGTTACCATGAGCAGTTCTTC
TRBJ2-1	-	TRBD2	TRBV28	CASSSFSGGGSGF	TGTGCCAGCAGTTCCTTTAGCGGGGGAGGGTCGGGCTTC
TRBJ2-1	few	TRBD2	TRBV29-1	CSVENGPGLVSNEQFF	TGCAGCGTTGAAAATGGGCCGGGACTAGTATCCAATGAGCAGTTCTTC
TRBJ1-4	-	-	TRBV4-1	CASSPRERGEKLFF	TGCGCCAGCAGCCCGAGGGAGCGGGGTGAAAAACTGTTTTTT
TRBJ2-5	-	TRBD2	TRBV5-1	CASSRDPREQETQYF	TGCGCCAGCAGCAGGGACCCGCGGGAGCAAGAGACCCAGTACTTC